This TCR beta chain was sequenced during a study of T cells during gluten challenge in celiac disease (dated by TCRdb to the late 2010s). Regarding the complete study: For about seven challenge participants who showed a significant rise in HLA-DQ:gluten tetramer-binding T cells, paired single-cell TCR sequencing was carried out. Blood was collected at baseline, day 6 and day 14 of the challenge, whereas duodenal biopsies were collected at baseline and day 14. On the Illumina MiSeq, single-cell libraries were sequenced as paired-end 250 bp and bulk libraries as paired-end 300 bp.

With regard to this clonotype: One base away there is no much larger clone; base qualities are not given.

The library was prepared using single-cell sequencing. The sequencer was an Illumina MiSeq. Paired single-cell TCR-alpha and TCR-beta sequences were amplified by three nested PCRs with multiplexed primers covering all TRA and TRB V genes. Concerning the study's data processing: Selected pRESTO steps were used for read preprocessing, and IMGT/HighV-QUEST was used to assign V, D, J genes and CDR3 junctions. A single cell was kept only if the cell was a valid singleton with no more than three chains, each backed by 100 or more reads. Clonotypes were defined as identical paired TCR-alpha/beta nucleotide sequences, and negligible cross-contamination was indicated by cross-patient sharing of only 0.2%. In samples containing more than 20 cells, repertoire diversity was estimated using an undersampling-corrected Shannon index. Starting from the raw public reads, TCRdb applied fastp trimming at Q25, assembled clones with MiXCR and retained in-frame beta chains. A single entry per CDR3 protein holds the most common genes and DNA from its merged rows. The V and J calls were not made by the authors but by TCRdb's processing. This sample has around 180 distinct CDR3 sequences in its table, and less than 75% of those were observed once. The top ten hold around 60% of the sample.

Blood cells were gated as tetramer-binding CD4+ effector-memory gut-homing T cells: CD3+, CD45RA-, CD62L-, integrin beta7+, with lineage markers excluded. To study recall of gluten-specific T cells, treated celiac disease patients who were on a gluten-free diet went through a 14-day oral dietary gluten challenge. Cells were sorted on an Aria II cell sorter as single cells, and also in bulk when tetramer-positive cells were relatively numerous. Peripheral blood mononuclear cells were isolated using Ficoll density gradient centrifugation and were cryopreserved prior to staining. Before tetramer-binding CD4+ T cells were sorted, thawed cells were stained with a pool of PE-conjugated HLA-DQ:gluten tetramers that present immunodominant gluten epitopes. After staining with HLA-DQ:gluten tetramers, blood samples were enriched using a tetramer-based method. Based on the germline V gene (reference sequence), the CDR1 and CDR2 sequences are DFQATT and SNEGSKA. The CDR3 covers 13 residues, taking in both the cysteine and the phenylalanine. The only DNA kept is the CDR3, 39 bases in frame from the first base. At the junction V is shortened by 4 bases and J by 8 bases, with 14 bases in between.

What the authors observed across the whole study: Clonal expansion rose on day 6, as shown by reduced sample-corrected Shannon diversity of circulating gluten-specific T cells. Across about 7 patients, about 12-44% of single-cell TCR-alpha/beta clonotypes at the latest time point were also found at baseline, with roughly 51-56% being obtained from bulk data. The circulating gluten-specific T cells hit their peak on day 6, and the day-6 repertoire seemed to be made up largely of expanded preexisting memory clonotypes.

The sample in question was gluten-specific CD4+ T cells sorted from blood using tetramers, obtained at baseline or on day 6, 14 or 28 of gluten challenge (not recorded which). The receptor comes from a female donor with celiac disease. The chain employs TRBV20-1 and TRBJ1-4; a tentative D call is TRBD1 (5 bases match). CDR3 loop: CSATGWEREKLFF. The nucleotide sequence reads TGCAGTGCTACAGGGTGGGAGAGGGAAAAACTGTTTTTT.